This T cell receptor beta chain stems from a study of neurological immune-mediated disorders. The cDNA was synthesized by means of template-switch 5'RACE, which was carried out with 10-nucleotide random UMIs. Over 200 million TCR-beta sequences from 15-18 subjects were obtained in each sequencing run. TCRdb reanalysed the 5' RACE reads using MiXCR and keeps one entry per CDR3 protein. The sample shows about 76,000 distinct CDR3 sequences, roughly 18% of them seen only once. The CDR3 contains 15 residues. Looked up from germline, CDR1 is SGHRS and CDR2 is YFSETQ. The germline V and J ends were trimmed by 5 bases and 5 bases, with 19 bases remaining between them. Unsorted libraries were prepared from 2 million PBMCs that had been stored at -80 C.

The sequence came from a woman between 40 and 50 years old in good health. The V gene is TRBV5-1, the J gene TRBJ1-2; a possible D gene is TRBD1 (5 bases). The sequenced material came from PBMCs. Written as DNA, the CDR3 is TGCGCCAGCAGATTCGACCCTGGGACGTGGTATGGCTACACCTTC. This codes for CASRFDPGTWYGYTF.